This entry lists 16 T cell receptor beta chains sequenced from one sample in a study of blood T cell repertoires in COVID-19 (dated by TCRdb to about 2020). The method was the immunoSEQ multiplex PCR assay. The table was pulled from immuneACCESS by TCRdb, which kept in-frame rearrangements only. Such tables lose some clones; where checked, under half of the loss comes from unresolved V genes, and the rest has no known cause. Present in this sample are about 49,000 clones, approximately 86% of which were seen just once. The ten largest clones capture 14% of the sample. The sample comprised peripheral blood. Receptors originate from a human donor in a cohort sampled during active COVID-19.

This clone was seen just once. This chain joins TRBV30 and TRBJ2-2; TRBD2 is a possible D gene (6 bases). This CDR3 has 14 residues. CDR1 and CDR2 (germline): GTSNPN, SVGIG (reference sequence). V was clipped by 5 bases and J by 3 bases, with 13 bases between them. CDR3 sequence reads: CAWGRLVDTGELFF. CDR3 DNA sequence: TGTGCCTGGGGGAGACTAGTTGACACCGGGGAGCTGTTTTTT.

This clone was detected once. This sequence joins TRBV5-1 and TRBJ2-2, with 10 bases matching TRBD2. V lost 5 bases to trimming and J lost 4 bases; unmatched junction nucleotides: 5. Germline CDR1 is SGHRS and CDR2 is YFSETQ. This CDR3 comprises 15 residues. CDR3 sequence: CASRRSSGGTGELFF. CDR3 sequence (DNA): TGCGCCAGCAGGCGGTCTAGCGGGGGCACCGGGGAGCTGTTTTTT.

CDR3 sequence (DNA): TGTGCCAGCAGCCAACGCCGACTAGACAGGGCTGAAGCTTTCTTT. It specifies CASSQRRLDRAEAFF. V is TRBV7-2 and J is TRBJ1-1; 7 nucleotides align to TRBD1. The germline gives CDR1 SGHTA, CDR2 FQGNSA. The V segment lost 5 bases and the J segment 6 bases; nucleotides outside the gene matches: 12. The CDR3 runs 15 residues.

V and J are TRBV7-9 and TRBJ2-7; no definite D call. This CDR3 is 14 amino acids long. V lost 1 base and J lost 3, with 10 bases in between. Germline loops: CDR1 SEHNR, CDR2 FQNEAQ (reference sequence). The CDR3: CASSLGPSVYEQYF. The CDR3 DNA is TGTGCCAGCAGCTTAGGGCCCAGCGTCTACGAGCAGTACTTC.

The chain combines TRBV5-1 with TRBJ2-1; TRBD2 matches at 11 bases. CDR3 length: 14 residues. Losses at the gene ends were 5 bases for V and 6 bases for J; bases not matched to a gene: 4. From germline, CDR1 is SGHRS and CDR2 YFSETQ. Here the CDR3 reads CASSITSGGNEQFF. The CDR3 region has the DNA TGCGCCAGCAGTATTACTAGCGGGGGCAATGAGCAGTTCTTC.

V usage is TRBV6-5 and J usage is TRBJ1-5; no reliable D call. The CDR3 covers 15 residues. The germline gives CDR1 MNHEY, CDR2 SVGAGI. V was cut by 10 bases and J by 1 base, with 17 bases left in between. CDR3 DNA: TGTGCCAAAAACCGGGTCCCTAGAAGCAATCAGCCCCAGCATTTT. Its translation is CAKNRVPRSNQPQHF.

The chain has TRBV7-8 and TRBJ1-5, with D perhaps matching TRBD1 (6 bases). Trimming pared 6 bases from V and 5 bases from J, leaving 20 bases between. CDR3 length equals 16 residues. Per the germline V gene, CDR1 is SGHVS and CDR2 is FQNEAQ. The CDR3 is CASSRFRDNKDQPQHF. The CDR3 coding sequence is TGTGCCAGCAGTCGGTTCCGGGACAACAAGGATCAGCCCCAGCATTTT.

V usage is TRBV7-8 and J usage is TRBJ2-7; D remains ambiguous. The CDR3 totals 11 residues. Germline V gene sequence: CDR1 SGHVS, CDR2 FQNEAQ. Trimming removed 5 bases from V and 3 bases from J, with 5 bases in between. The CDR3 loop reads CASSRNYEQYF. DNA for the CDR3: TGTGCCAGCAGCCGTAACTACGAGCAGTACTTC. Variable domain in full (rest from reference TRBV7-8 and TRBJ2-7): GAGVSQSPRYKVAKRGQDVALRCDPISGHVSLFWYQQALGQGPEFLTYFQNEAQLDKSGLPSDRFFAERPEGSVSTLKIQRTQQEDSAVYLCASSRNYEQYFGPGTRLTVT.

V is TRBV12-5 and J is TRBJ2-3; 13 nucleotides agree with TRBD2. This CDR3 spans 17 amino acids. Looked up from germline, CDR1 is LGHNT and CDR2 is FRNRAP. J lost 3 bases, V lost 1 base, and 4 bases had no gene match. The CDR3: CASGLGGTSGITDTQYF. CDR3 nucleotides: TGTGCTAGTGGTTTGGGGGGGACTAGCGGGATAACAGATACGCAGTATTTT.

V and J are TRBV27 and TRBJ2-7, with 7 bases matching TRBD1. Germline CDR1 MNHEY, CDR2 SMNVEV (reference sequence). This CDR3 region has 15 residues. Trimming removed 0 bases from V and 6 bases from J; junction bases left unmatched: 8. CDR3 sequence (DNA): TGTGCCAGCAGTTTATCGACAGGGCGGGCCCTCGAGCAGTACTTC. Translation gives CASSLSTGRALEQYF.

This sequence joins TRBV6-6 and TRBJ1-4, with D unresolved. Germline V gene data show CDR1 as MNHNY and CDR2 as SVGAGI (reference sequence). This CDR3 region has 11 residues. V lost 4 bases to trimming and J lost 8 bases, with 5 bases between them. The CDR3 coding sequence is TGTGCCAGCAGTTCCCCGGAAAAACTGTTTTTT. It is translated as CASSSPEKLFF.

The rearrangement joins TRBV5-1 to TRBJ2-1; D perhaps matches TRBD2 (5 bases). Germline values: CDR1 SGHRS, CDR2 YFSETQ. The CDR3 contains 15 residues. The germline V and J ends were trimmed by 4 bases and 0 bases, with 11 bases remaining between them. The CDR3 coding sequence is TGCGCCAGCAGCGAGCGGTCCAGCTCCTACAATGAGCAGTTCTTC. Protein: CASSERSSSYNEQFF.

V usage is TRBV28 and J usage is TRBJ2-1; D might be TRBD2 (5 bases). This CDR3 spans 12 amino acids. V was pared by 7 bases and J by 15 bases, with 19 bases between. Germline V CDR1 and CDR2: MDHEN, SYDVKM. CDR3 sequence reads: CASKRSRGVGFF. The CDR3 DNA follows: TGTGCCAGCAAAAGGAGTCGGGGAGTTGGGTTCTTC.

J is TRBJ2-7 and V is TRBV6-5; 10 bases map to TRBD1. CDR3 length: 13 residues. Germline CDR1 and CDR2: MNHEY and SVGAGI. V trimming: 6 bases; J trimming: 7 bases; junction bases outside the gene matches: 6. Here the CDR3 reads CASRGQGSREQYF. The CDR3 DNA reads TGTGCCAGCAGGGGACAGGGGTCGAGGGAGCAGTACTTC.

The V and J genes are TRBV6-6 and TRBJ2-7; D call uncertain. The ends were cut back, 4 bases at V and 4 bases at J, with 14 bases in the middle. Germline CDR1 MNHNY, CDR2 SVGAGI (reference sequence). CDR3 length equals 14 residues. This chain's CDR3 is CASSSKLGTYEQYF. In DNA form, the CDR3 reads TGTGCCAGCAGTTCGAAATTGGGCACTTACGAGCAGTACTTC.

The DNA for the CDR3 is TGCGCCAGCAGCCCCGACAGCAACTATGGCTACACCTTC. Translating gives CASSPDSNYGYTF. This rearrangement joins TRBV5-1 to TRBJ1-2, with D maybe TRBD1 (5 bases). Germline V lookup: CDR1 SGHRS, CDR2 YFSETQ. V was shortened by 4 bases and J by 2 bases, with 9 bases between the two germline ends. The CDR3 totals 13 residues. Based on the CDR3 plus reference TRBV5-1 and TRBJ1-2, the full variable domain is KAGVTQTPRYLIKTRGQQVTLSCSPISGHRSVSWYQQTPGQGLQFLFEYFSETQRNKGNFPGRFSGRQFSNSRSEMNVSTLELGDSALYLCASSPDSNYGYTFGSGTRLTVV.